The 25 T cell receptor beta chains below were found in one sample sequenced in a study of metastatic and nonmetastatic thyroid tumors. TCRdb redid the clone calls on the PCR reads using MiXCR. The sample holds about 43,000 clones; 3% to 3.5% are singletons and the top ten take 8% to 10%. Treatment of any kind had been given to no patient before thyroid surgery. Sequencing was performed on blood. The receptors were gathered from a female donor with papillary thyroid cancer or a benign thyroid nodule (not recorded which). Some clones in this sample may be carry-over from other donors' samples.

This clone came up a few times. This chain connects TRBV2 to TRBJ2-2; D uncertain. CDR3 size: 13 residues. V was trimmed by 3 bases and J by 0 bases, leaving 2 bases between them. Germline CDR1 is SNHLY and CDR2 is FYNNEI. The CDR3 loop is CASSESNTGELFF. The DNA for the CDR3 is TGTGCCAGCAGTGAGTCGAACACCGGGGAGCTGTTTTTT.

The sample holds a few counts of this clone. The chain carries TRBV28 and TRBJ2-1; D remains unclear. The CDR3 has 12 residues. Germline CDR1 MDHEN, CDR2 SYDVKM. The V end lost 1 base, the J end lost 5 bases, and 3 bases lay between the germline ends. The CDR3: CASSLLNNEQFF. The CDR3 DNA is TGTGCCAGCAGTTTATTGAACAATGAGCAGTTCTTC.

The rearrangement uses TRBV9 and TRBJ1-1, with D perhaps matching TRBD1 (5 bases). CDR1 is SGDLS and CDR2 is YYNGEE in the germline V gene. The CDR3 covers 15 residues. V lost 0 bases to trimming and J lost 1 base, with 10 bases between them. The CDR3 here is CASSVEGLPNTEAFF. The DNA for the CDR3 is TGTGCCAGCAGCGTAGAGGGGTTACCGAACACTGAAGCTTTCTTT. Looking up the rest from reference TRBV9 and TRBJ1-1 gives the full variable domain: DSGVTQTPKHLITATGQRVTLRCSPRSGDLSVYWYQQSLDQGLQFLIQYYNGEERAKGNILERFSAQQFPDLHSELNLSSLELGDSALYFCASSVEGLPNTEAFFGQGTRLTVV.

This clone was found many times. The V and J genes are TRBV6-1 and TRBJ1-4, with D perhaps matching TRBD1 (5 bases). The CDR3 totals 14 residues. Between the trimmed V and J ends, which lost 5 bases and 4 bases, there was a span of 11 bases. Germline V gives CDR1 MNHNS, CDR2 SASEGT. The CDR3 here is CASSTQGLNEKLFF. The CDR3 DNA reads TGTGCCAGCAGTACGCAGGGTCTTAATGAAAAACTGTTTTTT.

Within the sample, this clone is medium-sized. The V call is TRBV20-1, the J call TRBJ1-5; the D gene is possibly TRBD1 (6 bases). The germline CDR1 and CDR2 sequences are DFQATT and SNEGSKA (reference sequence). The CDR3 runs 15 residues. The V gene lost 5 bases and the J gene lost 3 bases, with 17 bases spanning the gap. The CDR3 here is CSAYLITGPNQPQHF. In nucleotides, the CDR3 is TGCAGTGCTTACCTTATTACAGGGCCCAATCAGCCCCAGCATTTT.

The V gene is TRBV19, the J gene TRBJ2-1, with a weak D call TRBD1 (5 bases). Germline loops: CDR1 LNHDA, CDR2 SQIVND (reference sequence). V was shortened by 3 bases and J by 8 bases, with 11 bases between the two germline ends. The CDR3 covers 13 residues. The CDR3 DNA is TGTGCCAGTAGTATTCAGGGTAGGGATGAGCAGTTCTTC. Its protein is CASSIQGRDEQFF.

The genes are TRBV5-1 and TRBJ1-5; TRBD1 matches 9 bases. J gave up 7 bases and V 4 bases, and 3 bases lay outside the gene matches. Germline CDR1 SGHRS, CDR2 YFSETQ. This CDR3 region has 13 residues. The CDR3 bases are TGCGCCAGCAGCCCAGGACAGGGGCAGCCCCAGCATTTT. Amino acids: CASSPGQGQPQHF. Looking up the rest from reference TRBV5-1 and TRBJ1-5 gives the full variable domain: KAGVTQTPRYLIKTRGQQVTLSCSPISGHRSVSWYQQTPGQGLQFLFEYFSETQRNKGNFPGRFSGRQFSNSRSEMNVSTLELGDSALYLCASSPGQGQPQHFGDGTRLSIL.

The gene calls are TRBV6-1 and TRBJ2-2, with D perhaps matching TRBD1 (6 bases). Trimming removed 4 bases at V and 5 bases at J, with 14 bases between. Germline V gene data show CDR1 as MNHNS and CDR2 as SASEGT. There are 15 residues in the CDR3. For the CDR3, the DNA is TGTGCCAGCAGTGCCTCAGGGGCCCAGACCGGGGAGCTGTTTTTT. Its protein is CASSASGAQTGELFF.

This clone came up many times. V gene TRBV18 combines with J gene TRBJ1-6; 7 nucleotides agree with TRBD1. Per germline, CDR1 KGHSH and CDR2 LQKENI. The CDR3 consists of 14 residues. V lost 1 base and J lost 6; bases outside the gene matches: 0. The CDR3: CASSPRQGNSPLHF. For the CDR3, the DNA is TGTGCCAGCTCACCACGACAGGGTAATTCACCCCTCCACTTT.

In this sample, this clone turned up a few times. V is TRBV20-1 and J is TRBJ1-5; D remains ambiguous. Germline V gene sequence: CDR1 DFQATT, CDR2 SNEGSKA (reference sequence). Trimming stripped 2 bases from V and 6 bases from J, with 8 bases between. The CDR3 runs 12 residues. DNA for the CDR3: TGCAGTGCTAGAATCGGGTTTCAGCCCCAGCATTTT. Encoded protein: CSARIGFQPQHF.

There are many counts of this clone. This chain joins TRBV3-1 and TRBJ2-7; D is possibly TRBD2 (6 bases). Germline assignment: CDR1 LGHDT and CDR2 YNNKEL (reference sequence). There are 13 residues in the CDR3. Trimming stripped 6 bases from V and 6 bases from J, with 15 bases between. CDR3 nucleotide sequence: TGTGCCAGCAGGCCCGGGACTCTTGCCGAGCAGTACTTC. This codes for CASRPGTLAEQYF.

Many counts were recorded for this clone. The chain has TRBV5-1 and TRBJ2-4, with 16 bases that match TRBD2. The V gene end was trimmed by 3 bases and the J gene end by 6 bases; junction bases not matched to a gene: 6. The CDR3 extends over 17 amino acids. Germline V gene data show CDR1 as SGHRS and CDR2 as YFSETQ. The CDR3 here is CASSSGTSGGAGNIQYF. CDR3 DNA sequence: TGCGCCAGCAGCTCCGGGACTAGCGGGGGGGCAGGAAACATTCAGTACTTC.

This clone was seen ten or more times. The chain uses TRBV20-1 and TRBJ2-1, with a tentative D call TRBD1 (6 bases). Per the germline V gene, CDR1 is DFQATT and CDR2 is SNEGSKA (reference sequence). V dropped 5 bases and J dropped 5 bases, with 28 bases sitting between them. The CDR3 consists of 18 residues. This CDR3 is CSAVNSGVGPSRNNEQFF. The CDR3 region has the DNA TGCAGTGCTGTCAACTCAGGGGTCGGCCCCTCGAGAAACAATGAGCAGTTCTTC.

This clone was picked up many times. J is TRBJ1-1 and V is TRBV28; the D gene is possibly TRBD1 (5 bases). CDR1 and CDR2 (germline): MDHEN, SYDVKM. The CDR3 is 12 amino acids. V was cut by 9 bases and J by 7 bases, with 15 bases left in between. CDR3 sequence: CASTTGYDEAFF. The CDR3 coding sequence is TGTGCCAGTACTACAGGTTATGATGAAGCTTTCTTT.

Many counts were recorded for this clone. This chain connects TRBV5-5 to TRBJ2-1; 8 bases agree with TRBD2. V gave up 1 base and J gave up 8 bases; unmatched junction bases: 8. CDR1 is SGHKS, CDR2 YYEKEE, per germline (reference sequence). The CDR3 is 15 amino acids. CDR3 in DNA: TGTGCCAGCAGCTTGTCGGGGGGGAGGAGCGATGAGCAGTTCTTC. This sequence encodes CASSLSGGRSDEQFF.

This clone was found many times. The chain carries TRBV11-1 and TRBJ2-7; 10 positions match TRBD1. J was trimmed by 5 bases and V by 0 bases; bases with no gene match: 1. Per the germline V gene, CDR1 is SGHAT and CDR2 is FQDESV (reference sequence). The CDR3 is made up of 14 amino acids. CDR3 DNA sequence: TGTGCCAGCAGCTTAGCCGGGACAGGGGACGAGCAGTACTTC. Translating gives CASSLAGTGDEQYF.

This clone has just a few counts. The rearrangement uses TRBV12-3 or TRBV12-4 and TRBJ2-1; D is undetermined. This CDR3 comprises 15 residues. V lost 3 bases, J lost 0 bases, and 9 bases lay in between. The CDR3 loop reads CASSLQVDSYNEQFF. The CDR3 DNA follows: TGTGCCAGCAGTTTGCAGGTAGACTCCTACAATGAGCAGTTCTTC.

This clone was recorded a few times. CDR3: CASSEGYPSNQPQHF. In nucleotides, the CDR3 is TGTGCCAGCAGTGAGGGCTACCCCAGCAATCAGCCCCAGCATTTT. This chain joins TRBV2 and TRBJ1-5; D gene unclear. Germline values: CDR1 SNHLY, CDR2 FYNNEI. There are 15 residues in the CDR3. Trimming pared 3 bases from V and 1 base from J, leaving 10 bases between.

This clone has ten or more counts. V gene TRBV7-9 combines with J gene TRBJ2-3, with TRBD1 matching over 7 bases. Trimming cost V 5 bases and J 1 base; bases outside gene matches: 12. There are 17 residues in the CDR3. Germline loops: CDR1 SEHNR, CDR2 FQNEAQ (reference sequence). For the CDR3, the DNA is TGTGCCAGCAGCGCTACGATCGACAGGGACGGCACAGATACGCAGTATTTT. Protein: CASSATIDRDGTDTQYF.

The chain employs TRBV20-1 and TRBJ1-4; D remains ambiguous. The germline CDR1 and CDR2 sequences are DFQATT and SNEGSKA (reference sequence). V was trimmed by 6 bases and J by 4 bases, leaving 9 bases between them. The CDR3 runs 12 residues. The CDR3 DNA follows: TGCAGTGCCCGGGCCTTTAATGAAAAACTGTTTTTT. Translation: CSARAFNEKLFF.

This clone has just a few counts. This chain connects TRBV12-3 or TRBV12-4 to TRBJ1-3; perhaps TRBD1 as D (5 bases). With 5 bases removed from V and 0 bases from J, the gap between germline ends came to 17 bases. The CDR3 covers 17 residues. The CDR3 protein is CASSHRDYAFSGNTIYF. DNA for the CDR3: TGTGCCAGCAGTCACCGGGACTACGCGTTCTCTGGAAACACCATATATTTT.

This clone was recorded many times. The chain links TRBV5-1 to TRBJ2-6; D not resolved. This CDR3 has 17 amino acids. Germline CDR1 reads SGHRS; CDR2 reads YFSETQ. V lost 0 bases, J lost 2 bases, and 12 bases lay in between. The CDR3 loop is CASSLASGLAGANVLTF. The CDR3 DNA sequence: TGCGCCAGCAGCTTGGCTTCAGGCCTCGCTGGGGCCAACGTCCTGACTTTC.

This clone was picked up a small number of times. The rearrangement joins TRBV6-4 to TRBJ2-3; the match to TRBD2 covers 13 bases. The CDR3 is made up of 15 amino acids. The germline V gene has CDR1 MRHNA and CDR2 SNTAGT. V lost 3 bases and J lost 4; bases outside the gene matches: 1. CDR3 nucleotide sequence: TGTGCCAGCAGTGAACTAGCGGGAGGGGCAGATACGCAGTATTTT. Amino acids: CASSELAGGADTQYF.

CDR3 in amino acids: CATSRLIMGNTGELFF. CDR3 coding DNA: TGTGCCACCAGCAGATTAATAATGGGGAACACCGGGGAGCTGTTTTTT. The V gene is TRBV15, the J gene TRBJ2-2; unclear D gene. The CDR3 is made up of 16 amino acids. The V gene's germline CDR1 is LNHNV and CDR2 YYDKDF (reference sequence). The ends were cut back, 2 bases at V and 1 base at J, with 11 bases in the middle.

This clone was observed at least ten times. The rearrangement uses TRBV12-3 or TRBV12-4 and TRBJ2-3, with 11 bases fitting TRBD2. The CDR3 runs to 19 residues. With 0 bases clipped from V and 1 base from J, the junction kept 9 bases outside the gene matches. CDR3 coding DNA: TGTGCCAGCAGTTTAGCAGGTAGCGGGAGGGCCGGGGGCACAGATACGCAGTATTTT. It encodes CASSLAGSGRAGGTDTQYF.